The rows below give T cell receptor beta chains drawn from one sample of a study of spatial heterogeneity in lung cancer. TCRdb reprocessed the 5' RACE reads with MiXCR, giving one entry per CDR3 protein. The sample carries roughly 1,100 distinct CDR3 sequences, 35% to 45% recorded once. The input for sequencing was normal lung tissue next to the tumor, taken at surgery. The receptor set was obtained from a male donor with early-stage non-small cell lung cancer. Each CDR3 is given without its conserved first and last residue.

TRBJ2-7 | TRBV7-2 | ASSLDPSGVYEQY
TRBJ1-5 | TRBV7-2 | ASSFARQGDQPQH
TRBJ2-2 | TRBV12-3/TRBV12-4 | ASSSTNTGELF
TRBJ1-2 | TRBV4-3 | ASSQYDSHKGGYT
TRBJ1-1 | TRBV12-3/TRBV12-4 | ASSGQGTEAF
TRBJ2-5 | TRBV20-1 | SARRGTQETQY
TRBJ2-1 | TRBV27 | ASSRLGGAYNEQF
TRBJ1-6 | TRBV4-2 | ASSQDQAGGNSPLH
TRBJ2-7 | TRBV11-1 | ASSDVGAGALYEQY
TRBJ1-1 | TRBV25-1 | ASRQGLTEAF
TRBJ1-1 | TRBV7-9 | ASSRGQVRTEAF
TRBJ2-5 | TRBV18 | ASSPLREETQY
TRBJ1-6 | TRBV27 | ASSLGTDSNSPLH
TRBJ2-1 | TRBV9 | ASSVGGGPPYNEQF
TRBJ2-5 | TRBV7-8 | ASNRGRETQY
TRBJ2-3 | TRBV9 | ASAGTSAKDTQY
TRBJ1-5 | TRBV27 | ASRATGGRGHQPQH
TRBJ2-7 | TRBV5-1 | ASSWDRRTKTYEQY
TRBJ2-4 | TRBV6-6 | ASSYNSKNIQY
TRBJ2-3 | TRBV23-1 | ASSQSGTNTQY
TRBJ2-1 | TRBV5-1 | ASSLGLNYNEQF
TRBJ2-3 | TRBV4-2 | ASSLASGGPPTDTQY
TRBJ2-7 | TRBV28 | ASSLLGGALYEQY
TRBJ1-2 | TRBV7-3 | ASSPGHLGDGGYT
TRBJ1-1 | TRBV7-2 | ASSPQGAPTEAF
TRBJ1-2 | TRBV5-6 | ASHTGTGSGYT
TRBJ2-1 | TRBV12-3/TRBV12-4 | ASSLIGGLNEQF
TRBJ1-2 | TRBV28 | ASSFGAIILYGYT
TRBJ1-2 | TRBV18 | ASSPGRGYT
TRBJ1-2 | TRBV28 | ASSSPSEGYT
TRBJ2-3 | TRBV10-3 | AISLSGGARDTQY
TRBJ2-2 | TRBV7-2 | ASSPLALGGELF